This T cell receptor (beta chain) came from a study of Ad26.COV2.S vaccination and SARS-CoV-2 variants (dated by TCRdb to 2020 to 2022). Describing the broader study: Vaccine-arm donors were drawn from COV1001, a multicentre, randomized, double-blind, placebo-controlled phase I-IIa trial of Ad26.COV2.S in healthy adults. Ad26.COV2.S was administered intramuscularly at 5 x 10^10 or 1 x 10^11 viral particles, either as a single shot or as two shots given 56 days apart. TCRbeta repertoire sequencing was used to assess the specificity and breadth of SARS-CoV-2-reactive T cell receptors after Ad26.COV2.S vaccination. Investigators remained blinded to trial group allocation during experiments and outcome assessment. A total of approximately 30 samples were included in the TCR-sequenced set, comprising around 20 Ad26.COV2.S vaccine recipients, 5 placebo recipients and 8 SARS-CoV-2 convalescent individuals. Trial participants were randomized into five groups of five: low-dose or high-dose Ad26.COV2.S given once or twice, or placebo on both occasions. Overall study results and their limits: Spike-specific TCR breadth was higher in Ad26.COV2.S recipients than in placebo recipients (P = 0.0014). The study was not powered to compare responses between vaccine doses or regimens. Non-spike TCR breadth was comparable between vaccine and placebo recipients, consistent with the vaccine containing only spike. After vaccination, substantial breadth of spike-specific CD8+ and CD4+ T cell responses was reported. According to the authors, total T cell responses may have been underestimated by the TCR breadth and depth analyses.

Interpreted using the paper, the treatment or condition label stands for: around 19 received Ad26.COV2.S at low or high dose, single or two shots; several received placebo; per-sample allocation not given. Repertoires of vaccine and placebo recipients were sequenced from samples taken on day 63 after the first injection. Cohort 1b enrolled some 25 adults aged 18-55 years at a single site in Boston, USA, between 29 July and 7 August 2020. Ad26.COV2.S was a replication-incompetent adenovirus type 26 vector that expressed a prefusion-stabilized SARS-CoV-2 spike protein derived from the original Wuhan strain. With regard to this clone: No antigen is known for it. Per-base qualities were not stored, and no clone one base away is much larger.

CDR1 KGHDR and CDR2 SFDVKD were looked up in the germline V gene. From its cysteine to its phenylalanine, the CDR3 spans 18 amino acids. Only the CDR3 region is kept as DNA, spanning 54 bases read in frame from base 1. Compared with germline, V lacks 2 bases and J lacks 0 bases; bases without a gene match: 5. TCRbeta CDR3 regions were sequenced with the immunoSEQ Assay. After extraction, genomic DNA underwent amplification by bias-controlled multiplex PCR, followed by high-throughput sequencing. Per the authors' processing: To quantify the absolute abundance of each unique TCRbeta CDR3 region, sequences were collapsed and filtered. T cell fraction was estimated by normalizing TCRbeta template counts to usable DNA, with usable DNA measured through amplification of reference genes found in all nucleated cells. Repertoire TCRs were annotated as SARS-CoV-2-specific when V gene, CDR3 amino acid sequence and J gene were exactly matched to a known reactive TCR set. MIRA supplied the reference SARS-CoV-2 TCR set, which was filtered for enrichment in COVID-19-positive ImmuneCODE repertoires so that public or cross-reactive TCRs were removed. Using the MIRA antigens, annotated TCRs were further analysed by specific ORF or by position within an ORF. Breadth was defined as annotated unique rearrangements over total unique productive rearrangements; depth was the summed frequency of those rearrangements. TCR breadth was compared between groups using two-sided Wilcoxon rank-sum tests. The immuneACCESS repertoire file appears here via TCRdb, limited to in-frame rearrangements. These files lack a portion of the clones; in checked studies, under half of the deficit traces to unresolved V genes, and the cause of the others is not known. The DNA was the basis for D and trimming; V, J and clone size are from that table. The table for this sample lists about half a million clones; about nine tenths of them were counted only once. The ten largest clones take up under 2% of the sample.

This sequence uses TRBV24-1 and TRBJ2-3; 12 junctional bases match TRBD2. Sequenced here: peripheral blood, sampled in a trial of Ad26.COV2.S vaccine versus placebo. This TCR was recovered from a person between 18 and 60 years old who received the Ad26.COV2.S COVID-19 vaccine or a placebo. The CDR3 amino acid sequence is: CATSDSTSGRTSTDTQYF. The nucleotides read TGTGCCACCAGTGATTCTACTAGCGGGAGGACGAGCACAGATACGCAGTATTTT.